This T cell receptor (beta chain) is drawn from a study of shared clonotypes between healthy human individuals (dated by TCRdb to 2019 to 2021). Background for the entire study: The cohort comprised a couple of women and a few men aged 18 to 49 years. For each donor, three plates each were used for CD4 naive and CD4 memory, two plates were used for CD8 naive, and one plate was used for CD8 memory. Blood TCR repertoires of 5 or 6 healthy adults were deeply sequenced to estimate repertoire size and the extent of clonotype sharing between individuals. To increase sequencing depth and limit assay-specific biases, TCR repertoire library preparation and sequencing were carried out by different laboratories using diverse techniques. Leukapheresis yielded between about 0.85 and 10 billion PBMCs per donor.

Using the deep immunoSEQ assay, multiplex PCR amplified TCR CDR3 regions from genomic DNA. Extracted genomic DNA from each cell subset was spread evenly across all wells of several immunoSEQ 96-well plates, with each plate serving as a replicate. Each replicate PCR for sorted subsets received roughly 200 ng genomic DNA, equal to tens of thousands of T cell genomes. The purified libraries were quantified using a Qubit 3.0 fluorometer, sized with a Bioanalyzer 2100, and then quantified again using the KAPA Library Quantification kit. Every immunoSEQ 96-well plate was sequenced on a separate single-read 150-cycle Illumina NextSeq 550 flow cell. The study's processing was this. Because only junctional sequences without quality scores were contained in the immunoSEQ output, filtering matching that applied to full-length reads could not be performed. Sequences were annotated with PyIR, a Python wrapper for IgBLAST v1.9, using IMGT germline references to assign V/J genes and CDR3. Reads were filtered out if the reads had weak V/J assignments (E-value above 1e-6), no CDR3, stop codons, out-of-frame junctions, or ambiguous translated residues. V3J clonotypes were defined as sequences sharing an identical inferred V gene, J gene, and CDR3 amino acid sequence. The percentage overlap between two repertoires was calculated by dividing the number of shared unique clonotypes by the size of the smaller repertoire. RTK rarefaction, the Chao1 estimator, and Recon v2.1 estimates of unobserved clonotypes were used to assess repertoire richness. Generation probabilities were computed with OLGA for all TCRbeta clonotypes obtained by the gDNA method from several donors. As stored in TCRdb, this immuneACCESS dataset retains in-frame rearrangements with V and J assigned. A fraction of the clones does not appear; measured against another copy, unresolved V genes explain less than half of the discrepancy, and the remainder lacks a known reason. That table supplies the V and J calls and clone size; D and trimming were determined from the DNA. The sample contains 2 million to 2.5 million clones, approximately 95% of them found a single time. About 0.41% of the sample is in the top ten clones.

A word on this clone: The clone's antigen remains unknown. It has no much larger one-base neighbor in the sample; base qualities were not kept.

The donors were healthy, HIV-negative adults who had no recently reported acute infections or vaccinations. Only Caucasian adults living in Nashville, Tennessee, USA were represented among the donors. Magnetic negative selection was used to enrich CD4+ T cells, after which naive cells were positively selected on CD45RA and the negative fraction became the memory subset. Blood was obtained by leukapheresis, after which PBMCs were separated by Ficoll-Histopaque density gradient centrifugation and cryopreserved in liquid nitrogen vapor phase. Analytical flow cytometry was used to check the purity and quantity of each magnetically sorted T cell population. Each sorted fraction had its genomic DNA isolated and then quantified by UV absorbance on a Nanodrop 2000c. CDR1 and CDR2 are drawn from the germline V gene (reference sequence): SEHNR, FQNEAQ. V lost 4 bases and J lost 1 base; the stretch between them is 11 bases long. The CDR3 goes from the cysteine to the phenylalanine over 14 residues. The entry retains the CDR3 DNA only, 42 bases that are in frame from base 1.

General conclusions and limits of the study: About 5% of naive CD4, 3.5% of naive CD8, approximately 2.2% of memory CD4, and 0.35% to 0.4% of memory CD8 clonotypes were shared across a few donors. Naive subsets generally had larger estimated clonotype richness than memory subsets. Sampling was restricted to blood, and TCR repertoires in tissue are likely to differ from TCR repertoires in blood. Because the study included only a small number of donors, the genetic and exposure-history diversity represented was limited. Even with the large sequencing depth, rarefaction of the sorted-subset datasets indicated that sequencing was incomplete. Clonotypes shared by all four sorted-subset donors showed higher generation probabilities than non-shared clonotypes. Based on pairwise subsampling, the degree of clonotype sharing among donors was expected to be affected by sequencing depth.

The chain couples TRBV7-9 to TRBJ2-7; TRBD1 is possibly the D segment (5 matching bases). This receptor was obtained from a man between 18 and 35 years old in good health. Some clones in this sample may be carry-over from other donors' samples. Sequencing used naive CD4+ T cells from PBMCs. The cell subset or site label for this specimen denotes: CD45RA+ positively selected. The CDR3 is CASSSGRSSYEQYF. The nucleotide sequence is given as TGTGCCAGCAGCTCAGGGCGGAGTTCCTACGAGCAGTACTTC.